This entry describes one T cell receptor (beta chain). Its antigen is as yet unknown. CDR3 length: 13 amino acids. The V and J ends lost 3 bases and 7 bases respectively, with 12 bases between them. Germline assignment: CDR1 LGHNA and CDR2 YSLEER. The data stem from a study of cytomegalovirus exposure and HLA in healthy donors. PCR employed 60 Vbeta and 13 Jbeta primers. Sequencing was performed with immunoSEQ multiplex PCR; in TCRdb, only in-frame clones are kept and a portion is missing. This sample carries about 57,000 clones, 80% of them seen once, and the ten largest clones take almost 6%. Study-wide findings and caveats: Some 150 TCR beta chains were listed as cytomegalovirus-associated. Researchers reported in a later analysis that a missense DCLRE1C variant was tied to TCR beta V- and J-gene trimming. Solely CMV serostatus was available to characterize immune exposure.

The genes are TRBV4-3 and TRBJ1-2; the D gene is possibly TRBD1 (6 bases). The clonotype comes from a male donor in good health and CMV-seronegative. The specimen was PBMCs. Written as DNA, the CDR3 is TGCGCCAGCAGCCAGCACAGGGACACTGGCTACACCTTC. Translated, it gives CASSQHRDTGYTF.